The rows below give T cell receptor beta chains drawn from one sample of a study of post-analysis software for immune sequencing data. One entry per CDR3 protein, called by TCRdb with MiXCR from the PCR reads. This sample carries more than 350,000 distinct CDR3 sequences, approximately 42% of them seen once, and the ten largest clones take under 9%. Material: blood. These receptors were obtained from a girl aged 2 to 10 with multiple sclerosis. Each CDR3 is given with its conserved first and last residue. Fields, in order: D gene, clone size, J gene, V gene, CDR3 protein, CDR3 DNA. D genes are given only for firm matches. Only part of the rows carry a size: once, few, many, or a class if the clone is expanded.

TRBD1 . TRBJ2-1 TRBV7-2 CASSRSGTGASYNEQFF TGTGCCAGCAGCCGTTCCGGGACAGGGGCGTCCTACAATGAGCAGTTCTTC
. . TRBJ1-5 TRBV2 CASRQGNQPQHF TGTGCCAGCAGACAGGGTAATCAGCCCCAGCATTTT
TRBD2 . TRBJ2-7 TRBV6-2/TRBV6-3 CASSYASGRENYEQYF TGTGCTAGCAGTTACGCGAGCGGGCGGGAGAACTACGAGCAGTACTTC
TRBD1 . TRBJ2-3 TRBV6-5 CASTQDRSTDTQYF TGTGCCAGCACCCAGGACAGGTCCACAGATACGCAGTATTTT
. . TRBJ1-5 TRBV19 CASKKTDSNQPQHF TGTGCCAGTAAAAAGACAGATAGCAATCAGCCCCAGCATTTT
. . TRBJ2-5 TRBV28 CASSKGRGRIGETQYF TGTGCCAGCAGTAAGGGAAGGGGCAGGATCGGAGAGACCCAGTACTTC
. . TRBJ1-1 TRBV5-1 CARVPTRDTEAFF TGCGCCAGAGTCCCCACGAGGGACACTGAAGCTTTCTTT
. many TRBJ2-5 TRBV29-1 CSVALRNIETQYF TGCAGCGTTGCTTTGCGAAATATCGAGACCCAGTACTTC
. once TRBJ1-1 TRBV6-5 CASSYLPVMNTEAFF TGTGCCAGCAGTTATCTTCCAGTCATGAACACTGAAGCTTTCTTT
. few TRBJ2-6 TRBV7-2 CASSFLNTGANVLTF TGTGCCAGCAGCTTTTTGAACACTGGGGCCAACGTCCTGACTTTC
. . TRBJ2-7 TRBV15 CATSIKRLSYEQYF TGTGCCACCAGCATAAAGAGACTGAGCTACGAGCAGTACTTC
TRBD2 few TRBJ2-5 TRBV7-9 CASLAGTSGFQETQYF TGTGCCAGCCTAGCAGGGACTAGCGGTTTTCAAGAGACCCAGTACTTC
. few TRBJ1-2 TRBV5-6 CASRMRGVAYGYTF TGTGCCAGCAGGATGAGAGGGGTCGCCTATGGCTACACCTTC
. few TRBJ2-7 TRBV7-2 CASSQEGFSYEQYF TGTGCCAGCAGCCAAGAGGGTTTCTCCTACGAGCAGTACTTC
. . TRBJ2-7 TRBV4-3 CASSQANSGTLYEQYF TGCGCCAGCAGCCAAGCCAACTCCGGGACGCTATACGAGCAGTACTTC
. . TRBJ2-7 TRBV6-5 CASSYSINRASEQYF TGTGCCAGCAGTTACTCGATTAATAGGGCTTCCGAGCAGTACTTC
. . TRBJ2-1 TRBV20-1 CSASAVVCNEQFF TGCAGTGCTAGTGCGGTAGTGTGCAATGAGCAGTTCTTC
TRBD1 few TRBJ2-1 TRBV5-1 CASSVGTGNEQFF TGCGCCAGCAGCGTCGGGACAGGAAATGAGCAGTTCTTC
. . TRBJ2-1 TRBV20-1 CSAKRRGVGEQFF TGCAGTGCTAAACGACGGGGAGTGGGTGAGCAGTTCTTC
. few TRBJ1-5 TRBV5-1 CASSLVPGGSNQPQHF TGCGCCAGCAGCTTGGTACCAGGAGGTAGCAATCAGCCCCAGCATTTT
. . TRBJ2-7 TRBV5-1 CTSSFDGIYEQYF TGCACCAGCAGCTTTGATGGGATCTACGAGCAGTACTTC
TRBD1 many TRBJ1-2 TRBV2 CARDSTGGIGYGYTF TGTGCCAGGGACAGCACAGGGGGTATAGGCTATGGCTACACCTTC
TRBD1 many TRBJ2-1 TRBV29-1 CSAQSGGGEQFF TGCAGCGCCCAGTCAGGGGGTGGTGAGCAGTTCTTC
TRBD2 few TRBJ2-1 TRBV4-3 CASSSRLREWIHQFF TGCGCCAGCAGCTCAAGGCTGCGGGAGTGGATACATCAGTTCTTC
TRBD1 few TRBJ2-3 TRBV6-5 CASSKLTGARSDTQYF TGTGCCAGCAGTAAACTGACAGGGGCCCGGTCAGATACGCAGTATTTT
. . TRBJ2-7 TRBV27 CASSPQVGYEQYF TGTGCCAGCAGTCCGCAAGTTGGCTACGAGCAGTACTTC
. . TRBJ1-1 TRBV3-1 CASSQDPPGYMNTEAFF TGTGCCAGCAGCCAAGATCCCCCAGGTTACATGAACACTGAAGCTTTCTTT
. . TRBJ1-5 TRBV4-2 CASNQVGGLGGNQPQHF TGTGCCAGCAACCAAGTAGGAGGACTCGGCGGCAATCAGCCCCAGCATTTT
TRBD2 few TRBJ2-7 TRBV4-3 CASSQGSSGYYEQYF TGCGCCAGCAGCCAAGGTAGTAGCGGGTACTACGAGCAGTACTTC
TRBD1 . TRBJ2-1 TRBV9 CASSGGQGEQFF TGTGCCAGCAGCGGGGGACAGGGTGAGCAGTTCTTC
. . TRBJ2-3 TRBV20-1 CSARDGAWRTDTQYF TGCAGTGCTAGAGATGGGGCTTGGCGCACAGATACGCAGTATTTT
. . TRBJ2-3 TRBV5-6 CASSLMGPDTQYF TGTGCCAGCAGCTTGATGGGGCCAGATACGCAGTATTTT
. . TRBJ2-7 TRBV5-1 CASTPQDFSYEQYF TGCGCCAGCACCCCACAGGACTTCTCCTACGAGCAGTACTTC
TRBD2 . TRBJ2-7 TRBV5-1 CASSGTLAGSYEQYF TGCGCCAGCAGCGGAACACTAGCGGGAAGCTACGAGCAGTACTTC
. few TRBJ1-1 TRBV7-2 CASSLGATNTEAFF TGTGCCAGCAGCTTAGGGGCTACGAACACTGAAGCTTTCTTT
. . TRBJ2-4 TRBV6-1 CASSDSPGEQYF TGTGCCAGCAGTGACTCACCGGGGGAGCAGTACTTT
TRBD2 . TRBJ2-5 TRBV7-3 CASSAGTSAVETQYF TGTGCCAGCAGCGCTGGGACTAGCGCCGTTGAGACCCAGTACTTC
TRBD1 . TRBJ1-1 TRBV18 CASSATGATEAFF TGTGCCAGCTCAGCGACAGGGGCCACTGAAGCTTTCTTT
. few TRBJ2-5 TRBV20-1 CSARGPGAQETQYF TGCAGTGCTAGAGGGCCGGGGGCTCAAGAGACCCAGTACTTC
. . TRBJ1-1 TRBV15 CATSRYGDNTEAFF TGTGCCACCAGCAGATATGGGGATAACACTGAAGCTTTCTTT
TRBD1 . TRBJ2-3 TRBV6-6 CASRLDRGSTDTQYF TGTGCCAGCAGACTAGACAGGGGAAGCACAGATACGCAGTATTTT
TRBD1 . TRBJ1-5 TRBV12-3/TRBV12-4 CASSFFWTGDYQPQHF TGTGCCAGCAGTTTTTTTTGGACAGGGGATTATCAGCCCCAGCATTTT
. . TRBJ1-2 TRBV7-9 CASTTRGLDGYTF TGTGCCAGCACCACCCGGGGGTTGGATGGCTACACCTTC
TRBD1 . TRBJ1-5 TRBV27 CASSLSYRQGARQPQHF TGTGCCAGCAGTTTATCTTACCGACAGGGGGCAAGACAGCCCCAGCATTTT
. . TRBJ2-1 TRBV28 CASSLIGGMGAGEQFF TGTGCCAGCAGTTTAATAGGGGGAATGGGTGCAGGGGAGCAGTTCTTC
TRBD1 . TRBJ2-6 TRBV3-1 CASSPSGTGSSGANVLTF TGTGCCAGCAGCCCATCCGGGACAGGAAGCTCTGGGGCCAACGTCCTGACTTTC
. . TRBJ1-2 TRBV28 CASSAPAYGYTF TGTGCCAGCAGTGCCCCAGCGTATGGCTACACCTTC
TRBD2 . TRBJ2-1 TRBV11-2 CASSLDRGLAGRFSEQFF TGTGCCAGCAGCTTAGACAGGGGACTAGCGGGGAGATTTAGTGAGCAGTTCTTC
. few TRBJ2-7 TRBV7-2 CASSSEWRASYEQYF TGTGCCAGCAGCTCGGAGTGGCGCGCCTCCTACGAGCAGTACTTC
TRBD2 few TRBJ2-3 TRBV15 CATSRDQTSGVLDTQYF TGTGCCACCAGCAGAGATCAGACTAGCGGTGTCTTAGATACGCAGTATTTT
. . TRBJ2-7 TRBV19 CASSADPPHEQYF TGTGCCAGTAGCGCGGACCCCCCGCACGAGCAGTACTTC
. . TRBJ2-5 TRBV4-2 CTSRPSTDQETQYF TGTACCAGCAGACCCTCGACCGACCAAGAGACCCAGTACTTC
. . TRBJ2-4 TRBV2 CASSGYPKNIQYF TGTGCCAGCAGTGGCTACCCCAAAAACATTCAGTACTTC
. few TRBJ2-5 TRBV7-6 CASSLGGQEQYF TGTGCCAGCAGCTTAGGAGGGCAGGAGCAGTACTTC
. few TRBJ2-5 TRBV20-1 CSARTSRAVWETQYF TGCAGTGCTCGGACGAGTCGCGCGGTGTGGGAGACCCAGTACTTC
TRBD1 . TRBJ1-2 TRBV20-1 CSASGTGYGYTF TGCAGTGCTAGTGGGACAGGGTATGGCTACACCTTC
TRBD2 few TRBJ2-5 TRBV15 CATSREVAGGETQYF TGTGCCACCAGCAGAGAGGTAGCGGGAGGAGAGACCCAGTACTTC
TRBD2 few TRBJ2-5 TRBV25-1 CASSEPGTRRGTQYF TGTGCCAGCAGTGAGCCCGGGACTAGAAGGGGGACCCAGTACTTC